Listed below are T cell receptor beta chains from one sample, sequenced in a study of T cell responses to AZD1222 COVID-19 vaccine. Some clones are missing from TCRdb's copy, which holds only in-frame ones; the method was immunoSEQ multiplex PCR. This table has 90,000 to 110,000 clones, around nine tenths appearing once. Sample: peripheral blood, taken on day 0 of AZD1222 vaccination. The receptor source for this set is an adult in good health. The CDR3 runs from the conserved cysteine through the conserved F or W. Fields, in order: V gene, D gene, J gene, clone size, CDR3 DNA, CDR3 protein. A D gene is named only where the DNA matches it firmly. Size is stated for part of the rows, as once, few or many counts, or as a class when the clone is expanded.

TRBV12-3/TRBV12-4,-,TRBJ1-4,-,TGTGCCAGCAGGGACCAGGGTAATGAAAAACTGTTTTTT,CASRDQGNEKLFF
TRBV5-4,-,TRBJ2-5,-,TGTGCCAGCAGCCCTGGGGAAAAAGAGACCCAGTACTTC,CASSPGEKETQYF
TRBV29-1,TRBD1,TRBJ1-2,-,TGCAGCGTTGATGTACAGGGGGCCAACTATGGCTACACCTTC,CSVDVQGANYGYTF
TRBV27,TRBD2,TRBJ2-1,-,TGTGCCAGCAGTTTTGGGACTAGCTACAATGAGCAGTTCTTC,CASSFGTSYNEQFF
TRBV5-6,-,TRBJ1-3,many,TGTGCCAGCAGCTTGGCCGGGAAGTCACGCTCTGGAAACACCATATATTTT,CASSLAGKSRSGNTIYF
TRBV5-1,TRBD2,TRBJ2-3,-,TGCGCCAGCAGCGAAGCAGGACTAGCGGGAGCAGATACGCAGTATTTT,CASSEAGLAGADTQYF
TRBV19,-,TRBJ2-3,-,TGTGCCACCCGGTCAGTTCAAAGCACAGATACGCAGTATTTT,CATRSVQSTDTQYF
TRBV30,-,TRBJ2-3,-,TGTGCCTGGAGTGTAGGGTCACATACGCAGTATTTT,CAWSVGSHTQYF
TRBV7-9,-,TRBJ2-7,-,TGTGCCAGCAGCGCCCCCGGGACACCCGGTACGAAGCAGTACTTC,CASSAPGTPGTKQYF
TRBV28,-,TRBJ2-7,-,TGTGCCAGCAGCTACAGGGAGGAGCAGTACTTC,CASSYREEQYF
TRBV11-2,-,TRBJ1-4,-,TGTGCCAGCAGCTGGGGGGCTAATGAAAAACTGTTTTTT,CASSWGANEKLFF
TRBV28,-,TRBJ1-2,-,TGTGCCAGCAGTGGGGGCGACAGCATCAACTATGGCTACACCTTC,CASSGGDSINYGYTF
TRBV28,-,TRBJ1-2,-,TGTGCCAGCAGTCCTGGGCACCCCCTACTAGGCTACACCTTC,CASSPGHPLLGYTF
TRBV5-1,-,TRBJ2-1,-,TGCGCCAGCAGCCGCGACCAGAGCTCCTACAATGAGCAGTTCTTC,CASSRDQSSYNEQFF
TRBV27,-,TRBJ1-2,-,TGTGCCAGCAGTTCGACAGGTTGGGGAAGGGATGGCTACACCTTC,CASSSTGWGRDGYTF
TRBV19,-,TRBJ2-7,once,TGTGCCAGTAGTATAGCCGGAGTGGGCGAGCAGTACTTC,CASSIAGVGEQYF
TRBV12-3/TRBV12-4,-,TRBJ1-2,-,TGTGCCAGCAGTCCCGGATTCTATGGCTACACCTTC,CASSPGFYGYTF
TRBV27,TRBD2,TRBJ2-1,-,TGTGCCAGCAGTTTTTTAGGGACTAGCGGGAGGGATGAGCAGTTCTTC,CASSFLGTSGRDEQFF
TRBV7-2,-,TRBJ1-2,-,TGTGCCAGCTCGAATTATGGCTACACCTTC,CASSNYGYTF
TRBV10-1,TRBD1,TRBJ2-7,-,TGCGCCAGCAGTGAGTCCCGGGACAGGGGCCCCTACGAGCAGTACTTC,CASSESRDRGPYEQYF
TRBV14,TRBD2,TRBJ2-1,-,TGTGCCAGCAGCCAAGACCGACTAGCGGGAGGATCTGAGCAGTTCTTC,CASSQDRLAGGSEQFF
TRBV6-5,-,TRBJ2-1,-,TGTGCCAGCAGTCCGCGTGAATCGCATGAGCAGTTCTTC,CASSPRESHEQFF
TRBV28,TRBD2,TRBJ2-5,-,TGTGCCAGCAGTCCCTGGCGGGAGGGCGGAGAGACCCAGTACTTC,CASSPWREGGETQYF
TRBV11-3,-,TRBJ2-3,-,TGTGCCAGCAGCTTACGCGGACCCACAGATACGCAGTATTTT,CASSLRGPTDTQYF